The 3 T cell receptor beta chains below were found in one sample sequenced in a study of shared clonotypes between healthy human individuals. Sequenced by immunoSEQ multiplex PCR; TCRdb stores in-frame clones only, minus some. The table has nearly 500,000 clones, 76% seen once. Sequencing was carried out using PBMCs. Receptor source: a woman aged 40 to 50 in good health. Some clones in this sample may be carry-over from other donors' samples.

On this clone: Its ends do not fully match the called genes, so a read error is possible. This same CDR3 is encoded by further DNA sequences in the sample. V and J are TRBV2 and TRBJ1-1; D gene uncertain. Germline CDR1 and CDR2: SNHLY and FYNNEI. The length of the CDR3 is 13 residues. The CDR3 DNA reads TGTGCCAGCGCGGTACAGCAGAACACTGAAGCTTTCTTC. Protein: CASAVQQNTEAFF. Supplemented by reference TRBV2 and TRBJ1-1, the full variable domain reads EPEVTQTPSHQVTQMGQEVILRCVPISNHLYFYWYRQILGQKVEFLVSFYNNEISEKSEIFDDQFSVERPDGSNFTLKIRSTKLEDSAMYFCASAVQQNTEAFFGQGTRLTVV.

The J gene is TRBJ2-1, the V gene TRBV25-1; the match to TRBD2 covers 7 bases. The germline V gene has CDR1 MGHDK and CDR2 SYGVNS. CDR3 length equals 15 residues. V trimming: 4 bases; J trimming: 5 bases; junction bases outside the gene matches: 8. The CDR3 loop reads CASSGSGGPHNEQFF. The CDR3 nucleotides are TGTGCCAGCAGTGGATCGGGAGGACCCCACAATGAGCAGTTCTTC.

The chain couples TRBV19 to TRBJ2-7; the D gene is possibly TRBD1 (6 bases). Trimming took 6 bases from V and 3 from J, leaving 12 bases between them. Germline V gene sequence: CDR1 LNHDA, CDR2 SQIVND (reference sequence). There are 13 residues in the CDR3. Here the CDR3 reads CASRTGPDYEQYF. The DNA for the CDR3 is TGTGCCAGTAGGACAGGACCAGACTACGAGCAGTACTTC.